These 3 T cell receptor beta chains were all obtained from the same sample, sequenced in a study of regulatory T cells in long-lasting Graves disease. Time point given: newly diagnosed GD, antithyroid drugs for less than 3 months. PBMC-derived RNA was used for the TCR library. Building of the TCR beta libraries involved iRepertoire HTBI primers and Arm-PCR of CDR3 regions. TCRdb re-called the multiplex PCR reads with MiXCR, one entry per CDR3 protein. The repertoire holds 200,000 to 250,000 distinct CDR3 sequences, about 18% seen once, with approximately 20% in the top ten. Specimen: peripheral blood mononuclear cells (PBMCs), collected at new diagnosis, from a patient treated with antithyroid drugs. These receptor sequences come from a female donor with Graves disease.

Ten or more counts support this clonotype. The CDR3: CATRPGGSGGTDTQYF. For the CDR3, the DNA is TGTGCCACCAGACCTGGGGGGAGCGGGGGCACAGATACGCAGTATTTT. The chain combines TRBV24-1 with TRBJ2-3, with 7 bases lining up with TRBD2. The V gene's germline CDR1 is KGHDR and CDR2 SFDVKD. The CDR3 covers 16 residues. The junction had 10 bases not matched to a gene; V was cut back by 7 bases and J by 1 base.

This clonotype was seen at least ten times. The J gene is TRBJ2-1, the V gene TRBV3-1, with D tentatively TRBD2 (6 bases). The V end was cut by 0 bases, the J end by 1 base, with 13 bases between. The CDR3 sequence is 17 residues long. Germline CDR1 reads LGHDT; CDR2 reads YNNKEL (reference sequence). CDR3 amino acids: CASSQETGRGSYNEQFF. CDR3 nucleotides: TGTGCCAGCAGCCAAGAGACGGGGCGGGGTTCCTACAATGAGCAGTTCTTC.

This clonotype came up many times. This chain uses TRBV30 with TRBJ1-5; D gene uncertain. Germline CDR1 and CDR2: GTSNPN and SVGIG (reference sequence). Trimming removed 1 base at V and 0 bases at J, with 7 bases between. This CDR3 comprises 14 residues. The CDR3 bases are TGTGCCTGGAGTGAGGAGGTTAGCAATCAGCCCCAGCATTTT. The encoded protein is CAWSEEVSNQPQHF.